This is a list of T cell receptor beta chains from one sample in a study of OX40 agonist ivuxolimab in advanced cancers. This table comes from immunoSEQ multiplex PCR, and its TCRdb copy is limited to in-frame clones, with some not included. The sample lists tens of thousands of clones; roughly 84% were seen once. The source was CD4+ or CD8+ T cells sorted from blood, collected in a trial of the OX40 agonist ivuxolimab. These receptors all come from an adult with an advanced solid tumor such as melanoma, head and neck, liver or kidney cancer. CDR3s include the opening cysteine and the closing phenylalanine or tryptophan. The D gene is left open where the match is weak. Where a row states a size, it is once, few, many or the class of an expanded clone; other rows omit it.

CASSPVQSSGANVLTF | TGTGCCAGCAGCCCCGTCCAGTCGTCTGGGGCCAACGTCCTGACTTTC | NA | TRBV7-3 | NA | TRBJ2-6
CAWSKGQETQYF | TGTGCCTGGAGTAAGGGGCAAGAGACCCAGTACTTC | NA | TRBV30 | once | TRBJ2-5
CASSPVAGSTSQADTQYF | TGTGCCAGCTCACCCGTCGCGGGGTCCACCTCCCAGGCAGATACGCAGTATTTT | NA | TRBV18 | NA | TRBJ2-3
CATSRAQGPAFF | TGTGCCACCAGCAGAGCTCAGGGACCCGCTTTCTTT | NA | TRBV15 | NA | TRBJ1-1
CASNPTLGLAGGKFF | TGTGCCAGCAACCCAACCTTGGGACTAGCGGGGGGGAAGTTCTTC | TRBD2 | TRBV27 | NA | TRBJ2-1
CASSYPGQGYEKLFF | TGTGCCAGCAGTTACCCGGGACAGGGTTATGAAAAACTGTTTTTT | TRBD1 | TRBV6-6 | few | TRBJ1-4
CASSMVQSLGETQYF | TGTGCCAGTAGTATGGTACAGTCCCTAGGAGAGACCCAGTACTTC | NA | TRBV19 | NA | TRBJ2-5
CSVEPVNEQFF | TGCAGCGTTGAACCAGTCAATGAGCAGTTCTTC | NA | TRBV29-1 | NA | TRBJ2-1
CASRRDAANTGELFF | TGTGCCAGCAGGCGGGACGCCGCGAACACCGGGGAGCTGTTTTTT | NA | TRBV6-1 | NA | TRBJ2-2
CASSGGLGSPLHF | TGTGCCAGCAGCGGGGGGTTGGGGTCACCCCTCCACTTT | NA | TRBV11-2 | NA | TRBJ1-6
CASSLGGLGRQETQYF | TGCGCCAGCAGCTTGGGGGGACTAGGGAGACAAGAGACCCAGTACTTC | TRBD2 | TRBV5-1 | NA | TRBJ2-5
CASSVPAGDGYTF | TGCGCCAGCAGTGTCCCCGCCGGGGATGGCTACACCTTC | NA | TRBV5-1 | NA | TRBJ1-2
CATGRGGPYEQYF | TGTGCCACGGGACGGGGGGGTCCCTACGAGCAGTACTTC | TRBD2 | TRBV6-5 | once | TRBJ2-7
CASSSRQGHGYTF | TGTGCCAGCAGCTCACGACAGGGGCACGGCTACACCTTC | TRBD1 | TRBV7-9 | NA | TRBJ1-2
CASAGSVNTEAFF | TGTGCCAGTGCAGGGTCCGTGAACACTGAAGCTTTCTTT | NA | TRBV19 | NA | TRBJ1-1
CASSIEGTSGGAIDTQYF | TGTGCCAGTAGTATAGAGGGGACTAGCGGGGGGGCGATAGATACGCAGTATTTT | TRBD2 | TRBV19 | NA | TRBJ2-3
CASSYEKGTEAFF | TGCGCCAGCAGCTACGAGAAGGGTACTGAAGCTTTCTTT | NA | TRBV5-1 | NA | TRBJ1-1
CASSSGKSNQPQHF | TGTGCCAGCAGTTCAGGGAAAAGCAATCAGCCCCAGCATTTT | NA | TRBV6-1 | NA | TRBJ1-5
CASSPAEGRAYEQYF | TGTGCCAGCTCCCCCGCTGAGGGTAGGGCCTACGAGCAGTACTTC | NA | TRBV18 | few | TRBJ2-7
CASSQPGGRDTGELFF | TGTGCCAGCAGCCAACCAGGGGGCAGGGACACCGGGGAGCTGTTTTTT | TRBD1 | TRBV14 | NA | TRBJ2-2
CASSLAVVGLGTLHF | TGTGCCAGCAGCTTAGCGGTGGTGGGGCTGGGGACCCTCCACTTT | NA | TRBV7-2 | NA | TRBJ1-6
CASSQVRDQPQHF | TGTGCCAGCAGCCAGGTTAGGGACCAGCCCCAGCATTTT | NA | TRBV16 | NA | TRBJ1-5
CASSPQGQGGRTEAFF | TGTGCCAGCTCACCACAGGGACAGGGCGGGAGGACTGAAGCTTTCTTT | TRBD1 | TRBV18 | NA | TRBJ1-1
CASSLGSGGPGSPLHF | TGTGCCAGCAGCTTGGGCAGTGGGGGGCCGGGGTCACCCCTCCACTTT | NA | TRBV5-6 | NA | TRBJ1-6
CASSLKFSSGSVTDTQYF | TGTGCCAGCAGCTTAAAATTTTCTTCAGGAAGCGTCACAGATACGCAGTATTTT | NA | TRBV7-8 | NA | TRBJ2-3
CASSPPSGQGGKEKLFF | TGTGCCAGCTCACCACCGTCGGGACAGGGAGGAAAAGAAAAACTGTTTTTT | TRBD1 | TRBV18 | NA | TRBJ1-4
CASSLQGNRGNTIYF | TGTGCCAGCAGCCTACAGGGAAATAGGGGAAACACCATATATTTT | NA | TRBV6-5 | NA | TRBJ1-3
CASSQDPTAPGYGYTF | TGCGCCAGCAGCCAAGATCCCACAGCGCCCGGATATGGCTACACCTTC | NA | TRBV4-1 | NA | TRBJ1-2
CARRVLGGSNSPLHF | TGTGCCAGAAGGGTGTTAGGGGGGAGTAATTCACCCCTCCACTTT | NA | TRBV5-3 | NA | TRBJ1-6
CASSLGGGLLYTF | TGTGCCAGCAGTCTGGGCGGGGGCTTGCTCTACACCTTC | NA | TRBV6-1 | NA | TRBJ1-2
CASSGTATNEKLFF | TGCGCCAGCAGCGGGACAGCAACTAATGAAAAACTGTTTTTT | TRBD1 | TRBV5-1 | NA | TRBJ1-4
CASSEGRYTGELFF | TGTGCCAGCAGTGAAGGACGGTACACCGGGGAGCTGTTTTTT | NA | TRBV6-1 | NA | TRBJ2-2
CASSPGTGNGNTIYF | TGTGCCAGCAGCCCGGGGACAGGGAATGGAAACACCATATATTTT | TRBD1 | TRBV7-2 | few | TRBJ1-3
CASSYAPGNNEKLFF | TGTGCCAGCAGTTACGCACCCGGGAATAATGAAAAACTGTTTTTT | NA | TRBV6-5 | NA | TRBJ1-4
CASRGTSPFQETQYF | TGTGCCAGCAGGGGGACTAGCCCCTTCCAAGAGACCCAGTACTTC | TRBD2 | TRBV5-8 | NA | TRBJ2-5
CASSVDGESIYF | TGTGCCAGCAGCGTAGACGGGGAAAGCATATATTTT | NA | TRBV9 | once | TRBJ1-3
CSAMNAFF | TGCAGTGCTATGAATGCTTTCTTT | NA | TRBV20-1 | few | TRBJ1-1
CASTRTGTNTEAFF | TGCGCCAGCACCCGGACAGGGACAAACACTGAAGCTTTCTTT | TRBD1 | TRBV5-1 | NA | TRBJ1-1
CASSFPYRQGHDEKLFF | TGTGCCAGCAGTTTCCCCTATAGACAGGGACATGATGAAAAACTGTTTTTT | TRBD1 | TRBV27 | NA | TRBJ1-4
CASSISGGSGEQYF | TGTGCCAGTAGTATATCGGGGGGTTCTGGGGAGCAGTACTTC | TRBD2 | TRBV19 | NA | TRBJ2-7
CASSQAGQSRTYYGYTF | TGTGCCAGCAGCCAAGCGGGACAATCCCGCACCTACTATGGCTACACCTTC | NA | TRBV4-2 | NA | TRBJ1-2
CATSGGGAWTGELFF | TGTGCCACGTCAGGCGGGGGGGCGTGGACCGGGGAGCTGTTTTTT | TRBD2 | TRBV19 | NA | TRBJ2-2
CASSLGRYRSDEKLFF | TGTGCCAGCAGCTTAGGCCGTTACAGGTCGGATGAAAAACTGTTTTTT | NA | TRBV7-2 | NA | TRBJ1-4
CASSPAGQGLGSSPLHF | TGTGCCAGCAGCCCGGCGGGACAGGGGCTGGGTTCTTCACCCCTCCACTTT | TRBD1 | TRBV6-4 | NA | TRBJ1-6
CASSVDRNSPLHF | TGTGCCAGCAGCGTAGATAGGAATTCACCCCTCCACTTT | NA | TRBV9 | NA | TRBJ1-6